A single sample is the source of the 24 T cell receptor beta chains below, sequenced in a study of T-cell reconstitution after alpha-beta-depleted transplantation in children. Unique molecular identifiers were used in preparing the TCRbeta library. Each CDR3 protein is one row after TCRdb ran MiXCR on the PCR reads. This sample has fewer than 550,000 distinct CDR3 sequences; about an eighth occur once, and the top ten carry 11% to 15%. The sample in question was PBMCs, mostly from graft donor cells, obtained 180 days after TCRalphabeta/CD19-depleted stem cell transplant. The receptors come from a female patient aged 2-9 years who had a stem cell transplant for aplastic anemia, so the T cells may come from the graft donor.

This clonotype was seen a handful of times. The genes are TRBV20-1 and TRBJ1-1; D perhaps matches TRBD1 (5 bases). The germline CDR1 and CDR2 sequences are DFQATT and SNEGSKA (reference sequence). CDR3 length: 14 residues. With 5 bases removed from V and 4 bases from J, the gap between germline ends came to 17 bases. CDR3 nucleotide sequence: TGCAGTGCTTGGGCATCGAATGGGGGCACTGAAGCTTTCTTT. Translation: CSAWASNGGTEAFF.

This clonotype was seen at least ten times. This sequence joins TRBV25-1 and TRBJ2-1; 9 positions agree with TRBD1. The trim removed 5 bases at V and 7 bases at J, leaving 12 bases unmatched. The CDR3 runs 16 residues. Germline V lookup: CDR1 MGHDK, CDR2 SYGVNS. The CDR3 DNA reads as TGTGCCAGCAGTACCCGGGGGGACAGGGAACCAAATGAGCAGTTCTTC. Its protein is CASSTRGDREPNEQFF.

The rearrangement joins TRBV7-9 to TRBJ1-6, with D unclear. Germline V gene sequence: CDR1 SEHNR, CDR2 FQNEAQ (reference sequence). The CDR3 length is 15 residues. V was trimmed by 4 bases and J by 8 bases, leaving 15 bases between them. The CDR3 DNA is TGTGCCAGCAGCTCCCTGGACCTCCGGGATTCACCCCTCCACTTT. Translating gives CASSSLDLRDSPLHF.

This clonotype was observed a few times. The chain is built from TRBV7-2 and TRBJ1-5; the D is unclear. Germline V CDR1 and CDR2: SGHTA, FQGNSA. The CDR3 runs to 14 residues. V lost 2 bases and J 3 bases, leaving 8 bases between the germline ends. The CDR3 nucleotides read TGTGCCAGCAGCTTACGAGGGCTCAATCAGCCCCAGCATTTT. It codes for CASSLRGLNQPQHF.

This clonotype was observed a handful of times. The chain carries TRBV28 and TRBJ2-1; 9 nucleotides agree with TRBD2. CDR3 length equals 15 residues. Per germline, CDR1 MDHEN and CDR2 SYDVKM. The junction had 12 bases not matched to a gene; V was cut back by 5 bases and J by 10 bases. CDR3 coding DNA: TGTGCCAGCAGTGTACCGGGACTAGCCACGGAAGAGCAGTTCTTC. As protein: CASSVPGLATEEQFF.

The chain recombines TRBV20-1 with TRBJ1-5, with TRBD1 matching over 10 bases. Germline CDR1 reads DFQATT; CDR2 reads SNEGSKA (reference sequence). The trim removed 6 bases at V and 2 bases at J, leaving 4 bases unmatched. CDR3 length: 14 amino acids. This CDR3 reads CSARQGAGNQPQHF. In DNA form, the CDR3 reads TGCAGTGCGAGACAGGGGGCGGGCAATCAGCCCCAGCATTTT.

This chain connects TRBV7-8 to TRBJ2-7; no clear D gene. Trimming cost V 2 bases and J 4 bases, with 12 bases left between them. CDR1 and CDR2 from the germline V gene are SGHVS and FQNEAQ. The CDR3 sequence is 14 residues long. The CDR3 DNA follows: TGTGCCAGCAGCTTAAATTCCAGATGGTACGAGCAGTACGTC. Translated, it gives CASSLNSRWYEQYV.

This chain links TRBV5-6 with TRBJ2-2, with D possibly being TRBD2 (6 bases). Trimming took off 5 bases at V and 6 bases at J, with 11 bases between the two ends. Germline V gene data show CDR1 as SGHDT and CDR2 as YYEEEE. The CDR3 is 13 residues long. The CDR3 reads CASRPEGPGELFF. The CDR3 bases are TGTGCCAGCAGACCGGAGGGCCCCGGGGAGCTGTTTTTT.

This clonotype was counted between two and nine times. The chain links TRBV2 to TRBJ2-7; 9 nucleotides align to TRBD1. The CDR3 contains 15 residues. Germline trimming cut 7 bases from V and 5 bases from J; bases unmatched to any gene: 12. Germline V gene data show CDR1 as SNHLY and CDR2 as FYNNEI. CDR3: CASKQGGTGSNEQYV. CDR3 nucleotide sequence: TGTGCCAGCAAGCAAGGAGGGACAGGGAGTAACGAGCAGTACGTC.

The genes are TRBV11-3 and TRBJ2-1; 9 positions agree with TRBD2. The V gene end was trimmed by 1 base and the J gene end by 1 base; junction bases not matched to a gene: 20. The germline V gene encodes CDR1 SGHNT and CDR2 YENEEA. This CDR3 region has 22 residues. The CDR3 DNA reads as TGTGCCAGCAGCTTAGTGAATCTGGTGGCCGCGGCTAGCGGGGCTTCCTACAATGAGCAGTTCTTC. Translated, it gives CASSLVNLVAAASGASYNEQFF.

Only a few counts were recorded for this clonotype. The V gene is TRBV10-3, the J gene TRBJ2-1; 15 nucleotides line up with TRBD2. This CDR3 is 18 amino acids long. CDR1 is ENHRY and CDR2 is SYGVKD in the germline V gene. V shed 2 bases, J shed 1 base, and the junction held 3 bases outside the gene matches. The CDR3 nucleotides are TGTGCCATCAGTGAGCGAGGGACTAGCGGGGGGTCCTACAATGAGCAGTTCTTC. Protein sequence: CAISERGTSGGSYNEQFF.

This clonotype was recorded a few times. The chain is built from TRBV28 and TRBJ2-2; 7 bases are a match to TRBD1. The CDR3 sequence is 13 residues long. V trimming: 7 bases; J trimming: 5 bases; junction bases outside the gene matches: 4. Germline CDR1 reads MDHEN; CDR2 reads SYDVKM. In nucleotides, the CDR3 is TGTGCCAGCAAGACAGGGCCGACCGGGGAGCTGTTTTTT. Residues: CASKTGPTGELFF.

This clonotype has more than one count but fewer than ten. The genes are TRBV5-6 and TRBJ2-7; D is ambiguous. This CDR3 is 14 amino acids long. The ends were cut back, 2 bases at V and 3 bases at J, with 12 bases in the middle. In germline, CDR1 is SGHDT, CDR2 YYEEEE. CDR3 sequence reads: CASSFGYRDYEQYF. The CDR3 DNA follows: TGTGCCAGCAGCTTCGGGTACCGAGACTACGAGCAGTACTTC.

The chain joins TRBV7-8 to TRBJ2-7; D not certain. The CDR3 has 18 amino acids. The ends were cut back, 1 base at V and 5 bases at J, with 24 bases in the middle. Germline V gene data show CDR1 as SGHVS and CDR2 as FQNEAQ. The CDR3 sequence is CASSLVSRPDGFVHEQYV. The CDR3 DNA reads TGTGCCAGCAGCTTAGTGTCACGGCCAGATGGTTTTGTCCACGAGCAGTACGTC.

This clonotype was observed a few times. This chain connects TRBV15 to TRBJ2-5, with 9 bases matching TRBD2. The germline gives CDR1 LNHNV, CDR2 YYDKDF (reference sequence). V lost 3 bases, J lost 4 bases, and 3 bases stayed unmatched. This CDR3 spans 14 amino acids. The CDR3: CATSSGTSRETQYF. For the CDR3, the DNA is TGTGCCACCAGCAGCGGGACTAGCCGAGAGACCCAGTACTTC.

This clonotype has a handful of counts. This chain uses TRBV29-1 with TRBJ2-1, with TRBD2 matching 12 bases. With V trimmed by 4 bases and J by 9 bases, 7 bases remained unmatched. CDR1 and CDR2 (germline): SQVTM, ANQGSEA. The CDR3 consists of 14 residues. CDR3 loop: CSVATSGSPLEQFF. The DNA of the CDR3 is TGCAGCGTTGCGACTAGCGGGAGCCCCCTTGAGCAGTTCTTC.

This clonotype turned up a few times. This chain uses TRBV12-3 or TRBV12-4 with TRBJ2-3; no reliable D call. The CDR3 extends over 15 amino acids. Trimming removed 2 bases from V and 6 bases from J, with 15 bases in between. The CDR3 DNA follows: TGTGCCAGCAGTTTAATCCTCACCCCTGAGGATACGCAGTATTTT. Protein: CASSLILTPEDTQYF.

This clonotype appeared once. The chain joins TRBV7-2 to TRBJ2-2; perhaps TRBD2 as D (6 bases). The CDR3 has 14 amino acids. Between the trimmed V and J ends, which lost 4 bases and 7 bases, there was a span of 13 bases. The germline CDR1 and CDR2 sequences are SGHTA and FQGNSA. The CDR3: CASSYSGDFGELFF. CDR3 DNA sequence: TGTGCCAGCAGCTACTCGGGGGACTTCGGGGAGCTGTTTTTT. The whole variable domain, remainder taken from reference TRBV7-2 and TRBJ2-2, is GAGVSQSPSNKVTEKGKDVELRCDPISGHTALYWYRQSLGQGLEFLIYFQGNSAPDKSGLPSDRFSAERTGGSVSTLTIQRTQQEDSAVYLCASSYSGDFGELFFGEGSRLTVL.

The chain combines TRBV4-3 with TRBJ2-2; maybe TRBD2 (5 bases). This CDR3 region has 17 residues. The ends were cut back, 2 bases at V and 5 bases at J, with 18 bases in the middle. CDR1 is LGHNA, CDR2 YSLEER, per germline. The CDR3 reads CASSQFRQRVTTGELFF. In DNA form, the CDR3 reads TGCGCCAGCAGCCAATTTAGGCAGAGGGTAACAACCGGGGAGCTGTTTTTT.

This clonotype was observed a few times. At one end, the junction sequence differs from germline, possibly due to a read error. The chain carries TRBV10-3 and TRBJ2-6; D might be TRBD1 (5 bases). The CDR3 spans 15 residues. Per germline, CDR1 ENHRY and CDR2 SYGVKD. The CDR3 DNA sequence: TGTGCCATCAGGGCAGCGAGCTCTGGGGCCAACGGCCTGACTTTC. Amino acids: CAIRAASSGANGLTF.

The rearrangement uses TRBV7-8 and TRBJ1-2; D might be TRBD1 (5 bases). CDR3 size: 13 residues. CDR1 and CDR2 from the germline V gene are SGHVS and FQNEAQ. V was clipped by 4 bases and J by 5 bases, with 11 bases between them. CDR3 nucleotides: TGTGCCAGCAGCTCCAGGGACGGTTATGGCTACACCTTC. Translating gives CASSSRDGYGYTF. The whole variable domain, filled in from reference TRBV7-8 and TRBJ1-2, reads GAGVSQSPRYKVAKRGQDVALRCDPISGHVSLFWYQQALGQGPEFLTYFQNEAQLDKSGLPSDRFFAERPEGSVSTLKIQRTQQEDSAVYLCASSSRDGYGYTFGSGTRLTVV.

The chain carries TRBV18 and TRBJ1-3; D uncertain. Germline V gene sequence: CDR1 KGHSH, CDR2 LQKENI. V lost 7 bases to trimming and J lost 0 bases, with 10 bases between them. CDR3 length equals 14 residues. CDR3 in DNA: TGTGCCAGCTTCGACGGGAGCTCTGGAAACACCATATATTTT. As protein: CASFDGSSGNTIYF.

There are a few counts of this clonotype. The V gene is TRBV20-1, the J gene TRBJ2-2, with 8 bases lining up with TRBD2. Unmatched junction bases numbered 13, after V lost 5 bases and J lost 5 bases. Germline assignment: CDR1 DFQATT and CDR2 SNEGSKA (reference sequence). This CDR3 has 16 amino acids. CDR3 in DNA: TGCAGTGCTGGAAAACCGGGACTAGGGGGTACCGGGGAGCTGTTTTTT. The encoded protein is CSAGKPGLGGTGELFF.

The CDR3 is CASSYAQGSGANVLTF. The CDR3 DNA reads TGTGCCAGCAGTTACGCGCAGGGTTCCGGGGCCAACGTCCTGACTTTC. This rearrangement joins TRBV6-5 to TRBJ2-6, with D tentatively TRBD1 (5 bases). This CDR3 is built from 16 residues. Germline V gives CDR1 MNHEY, CDR2 SVGAGI. Trimming removed 2 bases at V and 4 bases at J, with 12 bases between.